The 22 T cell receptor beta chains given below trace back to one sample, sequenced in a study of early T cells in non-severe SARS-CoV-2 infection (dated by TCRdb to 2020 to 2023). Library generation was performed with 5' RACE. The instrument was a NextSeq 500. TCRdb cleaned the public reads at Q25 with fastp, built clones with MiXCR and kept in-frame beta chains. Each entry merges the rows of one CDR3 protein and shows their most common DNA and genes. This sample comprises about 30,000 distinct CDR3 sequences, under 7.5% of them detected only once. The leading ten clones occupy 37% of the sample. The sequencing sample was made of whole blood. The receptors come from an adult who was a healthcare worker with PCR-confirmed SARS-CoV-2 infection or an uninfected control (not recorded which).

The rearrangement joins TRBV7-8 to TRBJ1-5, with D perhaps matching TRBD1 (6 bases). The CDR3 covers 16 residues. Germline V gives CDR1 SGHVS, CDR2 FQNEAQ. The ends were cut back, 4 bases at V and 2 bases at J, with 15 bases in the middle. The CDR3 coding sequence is TGTGCCAGCAGCTCCCACAGGGACGAGGGCAATCAGCCCCAGCATTTT. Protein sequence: CASSSHRDEGNQPQHF.

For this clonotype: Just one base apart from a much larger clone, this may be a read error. The CDR3, as DNA: TGTGCCAGCAGCTTGGTGGCAGAGTCGCTCTTACGGAATGAGCAGTGCTTC. This gives the protein CASSLVAESLLRNEQCF. The V and J genes are TRBV7-2 and TRBJ2-1; D not certain. Germline loops: CDR1 SGHTA, CDR2 FQGNSA. This CDR3 region has 17 residues. The full variable domain, rest sourced from reference TRBV7-2 and TRBJ2-1, is GAGVSQSPSNKVTEKGKDVELRCDPISGHTALYWYRQSLGQGLEFLIYFQGNSAPDKSGLPSDRFSAERTGGSVSTLTIQRTQQEDSAVYLCASSLVAESLLRNEQCFGPGTRLTVL.

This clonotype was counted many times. The CDR3 reads CASSLVAGHYNEQFF. CDR3 in DNA: TGCGCCAGCAGCTTGGTGGCAGGACACTACAATGAGCAGTTCTTC. The chain uses TRBV5-1 and TRBJ2-1, with D possibly being TRBD1 (5 bases). Looked up from germline, CDR1 is SGHRS and CDR2 is YFSETQ. V was shortened by 0 bases and J by 3 bases, with 10 bases between the two germline ends. There are 15 residues in the CDR3.

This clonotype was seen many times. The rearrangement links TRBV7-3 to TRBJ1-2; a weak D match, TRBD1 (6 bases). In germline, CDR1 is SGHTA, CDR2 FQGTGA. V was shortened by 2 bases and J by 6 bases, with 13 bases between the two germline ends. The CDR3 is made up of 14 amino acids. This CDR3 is CASSLLGGSDGYTF. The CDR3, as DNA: TGTGCCAGCAGCTTACTAGGGGGATCCGATGGCTACACCTTC.

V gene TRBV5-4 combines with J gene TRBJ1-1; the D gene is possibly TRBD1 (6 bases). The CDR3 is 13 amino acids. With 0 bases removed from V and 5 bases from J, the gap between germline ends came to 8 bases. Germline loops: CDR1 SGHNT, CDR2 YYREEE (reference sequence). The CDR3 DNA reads TGTGCCAGCAGCTTGGGCAGGGGTACTGAAGCTTTCTTT. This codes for CASSLGRGTEAFF.

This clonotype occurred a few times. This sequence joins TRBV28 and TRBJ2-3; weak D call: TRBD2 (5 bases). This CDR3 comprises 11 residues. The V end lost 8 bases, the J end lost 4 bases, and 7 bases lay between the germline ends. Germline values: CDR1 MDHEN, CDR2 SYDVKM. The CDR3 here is CASSEADTQYF. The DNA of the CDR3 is TGTGCCAGCTCGGAGGCAGATACGCAGTATTTT.

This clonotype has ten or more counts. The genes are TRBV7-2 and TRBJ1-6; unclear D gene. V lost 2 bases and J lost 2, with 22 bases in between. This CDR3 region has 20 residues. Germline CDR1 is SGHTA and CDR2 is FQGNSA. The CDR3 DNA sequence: TGTGCCAGCAGCTTATGGGCGGGTACGGGTTATCCAACCTATAATTCACCCCTCCACTTT. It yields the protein CASSLWAGTGYPTYNSPLHF.

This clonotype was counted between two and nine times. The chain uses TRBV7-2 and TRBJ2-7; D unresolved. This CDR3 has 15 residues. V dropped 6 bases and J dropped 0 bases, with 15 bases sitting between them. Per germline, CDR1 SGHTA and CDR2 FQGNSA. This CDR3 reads CASRPTEGLSYEQYF. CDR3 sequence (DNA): TGTGCCAGCAGACCTACAGAAGGCCTCTCCTACGAGCAGTACTTC.

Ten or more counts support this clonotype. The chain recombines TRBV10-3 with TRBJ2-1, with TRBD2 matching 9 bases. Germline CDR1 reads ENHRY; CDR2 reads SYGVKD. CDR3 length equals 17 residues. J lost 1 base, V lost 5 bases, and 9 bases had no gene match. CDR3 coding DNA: TGTGCCATCAGTCGATCCGCGGGAGGGGGATCCTACAATGAGCAGTTCTTC. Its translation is CAISRSAGGGSYNEQFF.

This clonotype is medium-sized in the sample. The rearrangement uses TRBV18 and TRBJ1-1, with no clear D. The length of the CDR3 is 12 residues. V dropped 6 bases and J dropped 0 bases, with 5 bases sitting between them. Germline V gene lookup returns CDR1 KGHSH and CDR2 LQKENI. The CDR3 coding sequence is TGTGCCAGCTCCCGAATGAACACTGAAGCTTTCTTT. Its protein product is CASSRMNTEAFF.

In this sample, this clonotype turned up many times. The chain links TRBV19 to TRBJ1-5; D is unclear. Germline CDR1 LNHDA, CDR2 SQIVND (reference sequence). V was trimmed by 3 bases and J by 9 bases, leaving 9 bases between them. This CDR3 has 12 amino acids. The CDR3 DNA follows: TGTGCCAGTAGTATCGCGAGGACGCCCCAGCATTTT. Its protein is CASSIARTPQHF.

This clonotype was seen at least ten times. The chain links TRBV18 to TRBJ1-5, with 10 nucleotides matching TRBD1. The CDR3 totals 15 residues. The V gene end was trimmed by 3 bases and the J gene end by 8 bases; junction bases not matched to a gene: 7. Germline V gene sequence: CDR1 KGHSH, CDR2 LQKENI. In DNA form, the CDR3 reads TGTGCCAGCTCACCCCGACAGGGGGCTGTGGAGCCCCAGCATTTT. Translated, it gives CASSPRQGAVEPQHF.

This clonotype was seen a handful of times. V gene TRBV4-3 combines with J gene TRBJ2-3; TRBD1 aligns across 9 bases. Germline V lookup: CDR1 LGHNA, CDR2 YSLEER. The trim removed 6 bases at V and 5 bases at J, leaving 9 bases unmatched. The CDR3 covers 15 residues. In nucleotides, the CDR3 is TGCGCCAGCAGACGAGGACAGGGGACATTAGATACGCAGTATTTT. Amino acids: CASRRGQGTLDTQYF.

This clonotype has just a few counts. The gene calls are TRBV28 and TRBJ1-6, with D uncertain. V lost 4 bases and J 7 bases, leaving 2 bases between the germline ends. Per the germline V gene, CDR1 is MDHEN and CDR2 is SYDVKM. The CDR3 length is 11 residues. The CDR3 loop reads CASSWNSPLHF. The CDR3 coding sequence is TGTGCCAGCAGTTGGAATTCACCCCTCCACTTT.

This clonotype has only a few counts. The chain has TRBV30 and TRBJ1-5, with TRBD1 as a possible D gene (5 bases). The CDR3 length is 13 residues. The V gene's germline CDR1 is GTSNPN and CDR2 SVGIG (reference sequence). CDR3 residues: CAHSRGGDQPQHF. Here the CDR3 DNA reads TGTGCACATTCGAGGGGCGGAGATCAGCCCCAGCATTTT.

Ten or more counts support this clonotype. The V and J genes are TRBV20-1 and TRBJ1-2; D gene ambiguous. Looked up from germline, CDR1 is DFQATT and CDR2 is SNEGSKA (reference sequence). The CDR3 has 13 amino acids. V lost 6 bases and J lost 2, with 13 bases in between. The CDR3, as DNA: TGCAGTGCACCTTTAGGGAACAACTATGGCTACACCTTC. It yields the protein CSAPLGNNYGYTF.

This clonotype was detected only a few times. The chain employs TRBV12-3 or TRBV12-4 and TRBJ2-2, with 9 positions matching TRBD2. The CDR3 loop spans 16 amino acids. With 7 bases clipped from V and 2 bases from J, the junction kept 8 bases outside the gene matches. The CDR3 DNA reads TGTGCCAGCAAACATAGCGGGAGCTTCAACACCGGGGAGCTGTTTTTT. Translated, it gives CASKHSGSFNTGELFF.

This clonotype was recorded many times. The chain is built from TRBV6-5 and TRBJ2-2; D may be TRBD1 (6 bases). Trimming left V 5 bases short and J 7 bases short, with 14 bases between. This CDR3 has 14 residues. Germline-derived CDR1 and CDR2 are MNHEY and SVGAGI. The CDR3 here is CASSTTTGNGELFF. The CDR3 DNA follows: TGTGCCAGCAGTACCACCACAGGGAACGGGGAGCTGTTTTTT.

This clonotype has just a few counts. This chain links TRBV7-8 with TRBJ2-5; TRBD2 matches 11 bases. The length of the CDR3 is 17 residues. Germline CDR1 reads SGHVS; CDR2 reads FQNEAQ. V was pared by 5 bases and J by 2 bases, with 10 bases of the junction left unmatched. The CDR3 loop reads CASSPPSSGGWQETQYF. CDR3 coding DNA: TGTGCCAGCAGCCCACCCTCTAGCGGGGGGTGGCAAGAGACCCAGTACTTC.

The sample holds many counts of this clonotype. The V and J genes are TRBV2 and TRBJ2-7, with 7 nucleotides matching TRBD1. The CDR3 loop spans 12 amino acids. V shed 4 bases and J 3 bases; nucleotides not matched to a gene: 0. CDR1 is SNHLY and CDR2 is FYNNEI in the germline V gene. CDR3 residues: CASSGTGYEQYF. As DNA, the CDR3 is TGTGCCAGCAGTGGGACAGGCTACGAGCAGTACTTC.

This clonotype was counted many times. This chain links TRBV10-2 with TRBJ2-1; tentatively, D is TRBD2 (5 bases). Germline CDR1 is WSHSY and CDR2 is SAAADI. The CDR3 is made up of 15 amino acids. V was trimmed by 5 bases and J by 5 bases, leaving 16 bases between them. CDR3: CASSWQLVRDNEQFF. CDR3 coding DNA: TGCGCCAGCAGTTGGCAACTAGTCCGCGACAATGAGCAGTTCTTC.

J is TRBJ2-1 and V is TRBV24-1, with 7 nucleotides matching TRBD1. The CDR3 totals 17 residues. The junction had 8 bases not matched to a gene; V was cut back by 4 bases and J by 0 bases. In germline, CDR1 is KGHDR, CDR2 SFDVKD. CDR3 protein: CATSDPGQASSYNEQFF. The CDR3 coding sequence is TGTGCCACCAGTGACCCCGGACAGGCGAGCTCCTACAATGAGCAGTTCTTC.